Following are 25 T cell receptor beta chains from one sample sequenced in a study of identical twins (dated by TCRdb to 2016 to 2017). The library came from 5' RACE. Sequencer: Illumina HiSeq 2000. TCRdb applied fastp at Q25 and MiXCR to the public reads, then kept only in-frame beta chains. One record per CDR3 amino acid sequence lists the most common genes and DNA. The sample yields around 510,000 distinct CDR3 sequences; 13% to 15% were counted once. In total, the top ten clones hold about 0.97% of the sample. The data were also submitted as part of a second study, on yellow fever vaccine responses in identical twins.

Source material: CD4+ T cells sorted from blood. The source is a woman in her late teens or twenties in good health.

The sample holds a few counts of this clonotype. The rearrangement uses TRBV12-5 and TRBJ2-5, with 9 nucleotides matching TRBD1. The J segment lost 5 bases and the V segment lost 11 bases, leaving 9 bases of the junction unmatched. The germline V gene encodes CDR1 LGHNT and CDR2 FRNRAP. The CDR3 loop spans 13 amino acids. The CDR3 bases are TGTGCTGGAAGGGACAGGGTCTGCGAGACCCAGTACTTC. This translates into CAGRDRVCETQYF.

This clonotype was detected only a few times. The rearrangement uses TRBV6-6 and TRBJ2-7; possible D gene TRBD2, 5 bases. The CDR3 spans 13 residues. The V and J ends lost 6 bases and 6 bases respectively, with 15 bases between them. Germline loops: CDR1 MNHNY, CDR2 SVGAGI (reference sequence). For the CDR3, the DNA is TGTGCCAGCAGCGAACATACTAGTGGCGAGCAGTACTTC. It codes for CASSEHTSGEQYF.

The chain combines TRBV5-1 with TRBJ2-5; TRBD1 matches at 9 bases. V lost 4 bases and J lost 5; bases outside the gene matches: 9. CDR1 and CDR2 (germline): SGHRS, YFSETQ. This CDR3 contains 15 residues. The CDR3, as DNA: TGCGCCAGCAGCCTAGGGACAGGGCCGCGGGAGACCCAGTACTTC. It yields the protein CASSLGTGPRETQYF. Using reference TRBV5-1 and TRBJ2-5 for the parts outside the CDR3, the full variable domain is KAGVTQTPRYLIKTRGQQVTLSCSPISGHRSVSWYQQTPGQGLQFLFEYFSETQRNKGNFPGRFSGRQFSNSRSEMNVSTLELGDSALYLCASSLGTGPRETQYFGPGTRLLVL.

CDR3 residues: CASTPWETAYEQYF. The DNA for the CDR3 is TGTGCCAGCACCCCTTGGGAGACAGCCTACGAGCAGTACTTC. V usage is TRBV7-6 and J usage is TRBJ2-7; possibly TRBD1 or TRBD2 for D (5 bases each). Germline CDR1 SGHVS, CDR2 FNYEAQ. V was clipped by 7 bases and J by 2 bases, with 15 bases between them. The CDR3 spans 14 residues.

This clonotype turned up a few times. The V and J genes are TRBV20-1 and TRBJ2-1, with TRBD2 matching 8 bases. Trimming took 3 bases from V and 6 from J; bases not matched to a gene: 16. The CDR3 extends over 17 amino acids. Germline V gene lookup returns CDR1 DFQATT and CDR2 SNEGSKA (reference sequence). The CDR3: CSASGGGGPADLNEQFF. Written as DNA, the CDR3 is TGCAGTGCTAGTGGTGGCGGGGGGCCCGCCGACCTCAATGAGCAGTTCTTC.

The sample holds a few counts of this clonotype. The rearrangement uses TRBV20-1 and TRBJ2-3; D gene unclear. Trimming stripped 7 bases from V and 9 bases from J, with 20 bases between. Germline CDR1 and CDR2: DFQATT and SNEGSKA (reference sequence). This CDR3 region has 13 residues. The CDR3 sequence: CSGLPPIPPTQYF. CDR3 DNA sequence: TGCAGTGGGTTGCCCCCAATCCCACCAACGCAGTATTTT.

The gene calls are TRBV29-1 and TRBJ2-2; D tentatively reads TRBD1 or TRBD2 (8 bases each). This CDR3 comprises 18 residues. V lost 5 bases, J lost 6 bases, and 28 bases lay in between. Germline V gene lookup returns CDR1 SQVTM and CDR2 ANQGSEA. This CDR3 reads CSVYSGTGRRECAGELFF. CDR3 nucleotides: TGCAGCGTTTATAGCGGGACAGGAAGAAGGGAGTGCGCCGGGGAGCTGTTTTTT.

V and J are TRBV4-2 and TRBJ2-3; TRBD2 aligns across 11 bases. The CDR3 extends over 17 amino acids. Unmatched junction bases numbered 6, after V lost 0 bases and J lost 4 bases. Looked up from germline, CDR1 is LGHNA and CDR2 is YNFKEQ. The CDR3 protein is CASSQDQNSGGADTQYF. DNA for the CDR3: TGTGCCAGCAGCCAAGATCAGAATAGCGGGGGGGCAGATACGCAGTATTTT.

The chain is built from TRBV3-1 and TRBJ2-1; D call uncertain. The germline V gene encodes CDR1 LGHDT and CDR2 YNNKEL (reference sequence). The CDR3 is made up of 14 amino acids. Trimming shortened V by 1 base and J by 7 bases, and 11 bases separated the two germline ends. The CDR3 here is CASSQVGALNEQFF. For the CDR3, the DNA is TGTGCCAGCAGCCAAGTTGGAGCCCTTAATGAGCAGTTCTTC.

Only a few counts were recorded for this clonotype. The chain employs TRBV28 and TRBJ1-1; D remains ambiguous. Trimming stripped 2 bases from V and 8 bases from J, with 9 bases between. CDR1 is MDHEN, CDR2 SYDVKM, per germline. The CDR3 has 12 residues. This CDR3 reads CASSLQLPEAFF. CDR3 sequence (DNA): TGTGCCAGCAGTTTACAGCTGCCCGAAGCTTTCTTT.

This clonotype was counted a few times. The V call is TRBV20-1, the J call TRBJ1-1, with a possible D match to TRBD1 (6 bases). The CDR3 loop spans 12 amino acids. Per germline, CDR1 DFQATT and CDR2 SNEGSKA (reference sequence). Trimming removed 7 bases at V and 4 bases at J, with 13 bases between. DNA of the CDR3: TGCAGTGGGTCTCAGGGGAGCACTGAAGCTTTCTTT. Translated: CSGSQGSTEAFF.

The chain is built from TRBV3-1 and TRBJ2-7, with TRBD2 matching over 9 bases. Germline V gene sequence: CDR1 LGHDT, CDR2 YNNKEL (reference sequence). The ends lost 2 bases at V and 2 bases at J; junction bases unmatched: 4. The CDR3 spans 15 residues. This chain's CDR3 is CASSQSGGGAYEQYF. The CDR3 DNA reads TGTGCCAGCAGCCAATCCGGCGGGGGGGCCTACGAGCAGTACTTC.

The CDR3 region has the DNA TGTGCCAGTAGTATAGAGCCAGGCCGCACCTACAATGAGCAGTTCTTC. Its protein product is CASSIEPGRTYNEQFF. The chain employs TRBV19 and TRBJ2-1; no clear D. Germline assignment: CDR1 LNHDA and CDR2 SQIVND (reference sequence). V lost 0 bases, J lost 2 bases, and 11 bases lay in between. The CDR3 is made up of 16 amino acids.

This clonotype turned up a few times. V usage is TRBV7-9 and J usage is TRBJ2-7; TRBD1 agrees at 9 bases. Germline V gives CDR1 SEHNR, CDR2 FQNEAQ (reference sequence). The CDR3 loop spans 14 amino acids. Trimming cost V 4 bases and J 4 bases; bases outside gene matches: 5. The CDR3 loop reads CASSWGQGMYEQYF. The CDR3 DNA follows: TGTGCCAGCAGCTGGGGACAGGGAATGTACGAGCAGTACTTC.

CDR3 bases: TGCAGTGCCAGGGGTTCACCCCTCCACTTT. Its protein product is CSARGSPLHF. This chain joins TRBV20-1 and TRBJ1-6; a weak D match, TRBD1 (6 bases). Germline CDR1 reads DFQATT; CDR2 reads SNEGSKA (reference sequence). CDR3 length: 10 residues. With 6 bases removed from V and 9 bases from J, the gap between germline ends came to 6 bases.

The genes are TRBV11-1 and TRBJ2-7; D unresolved. The CDR3 loop spans 15 amino acids. The V gene's germline CDR1 is SGHAT and CDR2 FQDESV (reference sequence). Deletions cut 5 bases from V and 0 bases from J, with 14 bases between. Here the CDR3 DNA reads TGTGCCAGCAGCCGCGCAACACAGAGCTCCTACGAGCAGTACTTC. It encodes CASSRATQSSYEQYF.

This clonotype was counted many times. The chain couples TRBV6-2 or TRBV6-3 to TRBJ2-2; no firm D call. Trimming removed 5 bases from V and 1 base from J, with 11 bases in between. The length of the CDR3 is 15 residues. Germline CDR1 is MNHEY and CDR2 is SVGEGT. CDR3 nucleotide sequence: TGTGCCAGCAGTCCCTCCGGTTTGAACACCGGGGAGCTGTTTTTT. This codes for CASSPSGLNTGELFF.

As for this clonotype: This could be a read error, since a much larger clone is one nucleotide away. The chain couples TRBV28 to TRBJ2-3; TRBD1 is a possible D gene (6 bases). Germline-derived CDR1 and CDR2 are MDHEN and SYDVKM. Trimming left V 11 bases short and J 2 bases short, with 29 bases between. This CDR3 contains 18 residues. The CDR3 is CACCFSEPGHSPTDTQYF. In DNA form, the CDR3 reads TGTGCCTGCTGTTTCAGCGAACCGGGACACAGCCCCACAGATACGCAGTATTTT.

The V and J genes are TRBV6-2 or TRBV6-3 and TRBJ1-2; D unclear. CDR1 is MNHEY, CDR2 SVGEGT, per germline. The CDR3 runs to 13 residues. V was shortened by 6 bases and J by 6 bases, with 14 bases between the two germline ends. DNA of the CDR3: TGTGCCAGCAGGGAGGACGCACCTCATGGCTACACCTTC. This sequence encodes CASREDAPHGYTF.

This clonotype was seen only a few times. The chain carries TRBV25-1 and TRBJ2-7; TRBD2 matches 9 bases. CDR3 length: 14 residues. The V segment lost 6 bases and the J segment 4 bases; nucleotides outside the gene matches: 7. Germline V CDR1 and CDR2: MGHDK, SYGVNS. Here the CDR3 reads CASRSSGGTYEQYF. In DNA, the CDR3 is TGTGCCAGCAGAAGTAGCGGGGGAACGTACGAGCAGTACTTC.

The J gene is TRBJ2-7, the V gene TRBV28, with 7 bases matching TRBD1. J was trimmed by 6 bases and V by 10 bases; bases with no gene match: 12. Germline CDR1 and CDR2: MDHEN and SYDVKM. CDR3 length: 13 residues. The DNA for the CDR3 is TGTGCCACCAGAAGCCAGGGGGAGCGCGAGCAGTACTTC. Protein sequence: CATRSQGEREQYF.

There are a few counts of this clonotype. The chain joins TRBV5-1 to TRBJ2-1, with 14 bases fitting TRBD2. Germline assignment: CDR1 SGHRS and CDR2 YFSETQ. The CDR3 extends over 19 amino acids. Germline trimming cut 7 bases from V and 5 bases from J; bases unmatched to any gene: 17. CDR3 coding DNA: TGCGCCAGCCGAAACCCGGGACTAGCGGGAGAAAGGGGTAACAATGAGCAGTTCTTC. Translated: CASRNPGLAGERGNNEQFF. Full variable domain (rest looked up from reference TRBV5-1 and TRBJ2-1): KAGVTQTPRYLIKTRGQQVTLSCSPISGHRSVSWYQQTPGQGLQFLFEYFSETQRNKGNFPGRFSGRQFSNSRSEMNVSTLELGDSALYLCASRNPGLAGERGNNEQFFGPGTRLTVL.

The rearrangement uses TRBV7-2 and TRBJ2-7; TRBD2 agrees at 9 bases. V lost 1 base and J lost 4; bases outside the gene matches: 11. From germline, CDR1 is SGHTA and CDR2 FQGNSA. There are 17 residues in the CDR3. The CDR3 sequence: CASSLVIGTSSGYEQYF. The CDR3 DNA reads as TGTGCCAGCAGCTTAGTTATAGGGACTAGCAGTGGGTACGAGCAGTACTTC.

This clonotype was found many times. The CDR3 DNA sequence: TGTGCCAGCAGCTTGGGATCAGGGGACTCCTACAATGAGCAGTTCTTC. Amino acid sequence: CASSLGSGDSYNEQFF. J is TRBJ2-1 and V is TRBV5-6; possibly TRBD1 for D (6 bases). The CDR3 consists of 16 residues. Germline V gene lookup returns CDR1 SGHDT and CDR2 YYEEEE. V gave up 0 bases and J gave up 0 bases, with 10 bases separating them.

Only a few counts were recorded for this clonotype. The J gene is TRBJ2-2, the V gene TRBV5-1, with D tentatively TRBD1 (6 bases). CDR1 and CDR2 from the germline V gene are SGHRS and YFSETQ. V was cut by 10 bases and J by 5 bases, with 12 bases left in between. This CDR3 is built from 12 residues. The chain's CDR3 is CASGAWTGELFF. The DNA of the CDR3 is TGCGCCTCAGGGGCATGGACCGGGGAGCTGTTTTTT.